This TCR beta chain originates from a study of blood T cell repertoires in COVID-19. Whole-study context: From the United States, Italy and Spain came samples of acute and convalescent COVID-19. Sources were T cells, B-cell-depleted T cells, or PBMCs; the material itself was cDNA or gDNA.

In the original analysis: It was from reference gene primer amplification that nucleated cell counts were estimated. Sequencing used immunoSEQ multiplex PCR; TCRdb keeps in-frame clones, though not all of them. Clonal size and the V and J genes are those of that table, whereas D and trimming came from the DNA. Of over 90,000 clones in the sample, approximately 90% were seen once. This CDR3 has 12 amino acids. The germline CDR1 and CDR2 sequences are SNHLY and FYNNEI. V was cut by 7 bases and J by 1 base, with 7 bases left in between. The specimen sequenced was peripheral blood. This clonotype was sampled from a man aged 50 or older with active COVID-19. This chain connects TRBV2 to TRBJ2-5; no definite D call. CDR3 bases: TGTGCCAGCAAAACAGCCCAAGAGACCCAGTACTTC. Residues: CASKTAQETQYF.